This is a list of T cell receptor beta chains from one sample in a study of blood T cell repertoires in COVID-19. The method was immunoSEQ multiplex PCR; TCRdb's version includes in-frame clones alone and lacks a portion of them. The sample holds just over 60,000 clones, more than 60% seen once. Material: peripheral blood. All receptors derive from a man in his sixties with acute or convalescent COVID-19. Both conserved end residues are part of each CDR3. A D gene is named only where the DNA matches it firmly. A row's size may be missing; if present it is once, few, many or a size class.

once	TRBV30	TRBD2	TRBJ2-5	CAWERGDEETQYF	TGTGCCTGGGAACGGGGGGACGAAGAGACCCAGTACTTC
.	TRBV27	TRBD1	TRBJ1-1	CASSSPDRDAEAFF	TGTGCCAGCAGTTCCCCCGACAGGGATGCTGAAGCTTTCTTT
.	TRBV6-5	.	TRBJ2-3	CASSYSGKLLYF	TGTGCCAGCAGTTACTCGGGCAAGCTCCTGTATTTT
.	TRBV7-3	.	TRBJ2-6	CASRQRAESLAANVLTF	TGTGCCAGCAGGCAGAGGGCCGAATCTCTAGCGGCCAACGTCCTGACTTTC
.	TRBV19	.	TRBJ1-4	CASATIPGAKETNEKLFF	TGTGCCAGTGCAACGATTCCGGGAGCAAAAGAGACTAATGAAAAACTGTTTTTT
once	TRBV29-1	.	TRBJ1-3	CSVAGTLNTIYF	TGCAGCGTCGCCGGGACTCTTAACACCATATATTTT
.	TRBV27	.	TRBJ1-5	CASSLIDSEYQTRPQHF	TGTGCCAGCAGTCTCATTGACAGTGAATACCAAACCAGGCCCCAGCATTTT
many	TRBV18	.	TRBJ2-7	CASSPPLGRAYEQYF	TGTGCCAGCTCACCACCCTTGGGCAGGGCCTACGAGCAGTACTTC
.	TRBV7-8	TRBD1	TRBJ1-5	CASSPQGGPQHF	TGTGCCAGCAGCCCGCAGGGGGGGCCCCAGCATTTT
.	TRBV12-5	TRBD1	TRBJ2-6	CASGLVRTGQGAGANVLTF	TGTGCTAGTGGTTTGGTACGGACAGGGCAAGGCGCTGGGGCCAACGTCCTGACTTTC